A selection of T cell receptor beta chains follows, all from one sample in a study of regulatory T cells in long-lasting Graves disease. Using its own MiXCR run on the multiplex PCR reads, TCRdb lists one record per CDR3 protein. The table lists a few hundred thousand distinct CDR3 sequences, roughly 19% of them singletons. The sample was also reused in another study, on T cells in Graves' hyperthyroidism and ophthalmopathy.

The sample in question was peripheral blood mononuclear cells (PBMCs), obtained at new diagnosis, from a patient treated with antithyroid drugs. These receptors were collected from a woman in her thirties with Graves disease. The CDR3 runs from the conserved cysteine through the conserved F or W. Each record gives: D gene, V gene, J gene, clone size, CDR3 DNA, CDR3 protein. D genes are given only for firm matches. Size is stated for part of the rows, as once, few or many counts, or as a class when the clone is expanded.

d_call: .; v_call: TRBV25-1; j_call: TRBJ2-7; clone_size: once; cdr3_nt: TGTGCCAGCAGTGATCAGGTGTGGTCTACGGGGGAGCAGAACTTC; cdr3_aa: CASSDQVWSTGEQNF
d_call: .; v_call: TRBV12-3/TRBV12-4; j_call: TRBJ2-5; clone_size: many; cdr3_nt: TGTGCCAGCAGTCCCACGCCCGAGACCCAGTACTTC; cdr3_aa: CASSPTPETQYF
d_call: .; v_call: TRBV11-2; j_call: TRBJ2-1; clone_size: many; cdr3_nt: TGTGCCAGCAGCTTATTGCTTTACAATGAGCAGTTCTTC; cdr3_aa: CASSLLLYNEQFF
d_call: .; v_call: TRBV6-1; j_call: TRBJ2-1; clone_size: many; cdr3_nt: TGTGCCAGCAGTGATTTCTCCCGGGGACGGCCCTACAATGAGCAGTTCTTC; cdr3_aa: CASSDFSRGRPYNEQFF
d_call: .; v_call: TRBV28; j_call: TRBJ1-6; clone_size: once; cdr3_nt: TGTGCCAGCAGTTACGGGACGGGTTATAATTCACCCCTCCACTTT; cdr3_aa: CASSYGTGYNSPLHF
d_call: .; v_call: TRBV11-2; j_call: TRBJ2-1; clone_size: .; cdr3_nt: TGTGCCAGCAGCTTGGACTACTCCCACAATGAGCAGTTCTTC; cdr3_aa: CASSLDYSHNEQFF
d_call: .; v_call: TRBV5-6; j_call: TRBJ2-7; clone_size: .; cdr3_nt: TGTGCCAGCAGTCTTTATGGGGGGTCACCTTGGGAGCAGTACTTC; cdr3_aa: CASSLYGGSPWEQYF
d_call: .; v_call: TRBV30; j_call: TRBJ1-4; clone_size: many; cdr3_nt: TGTGCCTGGAGACAGGGAACCGAAAAACTGTTTTTT; cdr3_aa: CAWRQGTEKLFF
d_call: TRBD2; v_call: TRBV6-1; j_call: TRBJ2-1; clone_size: many; cdr3_nt: TGTGCCAGCAAGGTAGCGGGTTACAATGAGCAGTTCTTC; cdr3_aa: CASKVAGYNEQFF
d_call: TRBD1; v_call: TRBV2; j_call: TRBJ1-6; clone_size: many; cdr3_nt: TGTGCCAGCAGCGGACAGGGTTATTCACCCCTCCACTTT; cdr3_aa: CASSGQGYSPLHF
d_call: TRBD2; v_call: TRBV20-1; j_call: TRBJ2-7; clone_size: few; cdr3_nt: TGCAGTGCTAGAGAGGGGGGGAGACACCCTCTCTACGAGCAGTACTTC; cdr3_aa: CSAREGGRHPLYEQYF
d_call: TRBD1; v_call: TRBV13; j_call: TRBJ1-1; clone_size: many; cdr3_nt: TGTGCCAGCAGCCCCGGACAGGGTTTGGCTTTCTTT; cdr3_aa: CASSPGQGLAFF
d_call: TRBD1; v_call: TRBV12-3/TRBV12-4; j_call: TRBJ2-1; clone_size: .; cdr3_nt: TGTGCCAGCAGTTGGGACAGGGCCTACAATGAGCAGTTCTTC; cdr3_aa: CASSWDRAYNEQFF
d_call: TRBD1; v_call: TRBV12-3/TRBV12-4; j_call: TRBJ2-1; clone_size: once; cdr3_nt: TGTGCCAGCAGTTCGGGACAGGCTCGGGGTGAGCAGTTCTTC; cdr3_aa: CASSSGQARGEQFF
d_call: .; v_call: TRBV9; j_call: TRBJ2-2; clone_size: many; cdr3_nt: TGTGCCAGCAGCGTACAACCTGCGAACACCGGGGAGCTGTTTTTT; cdr3_aa: CASSVQPANTGELFF
d_call: .; v_call: TRBV15; j_call: TRBJ2-3; clone_size: many; cdr3_nt: TGTGCCACCAGCAGAGCGGGGGCGTTGGATACGCAGTATTTT; cdr3_aa: CATSRAGALDTQYF
d_call: .; v_call: TRBV11-2; j_call: TRBJ1-2; clone_size: .; cdr3_nt: TGTGCCAGCAGCTTAGCTAGGGACGGCTACACCTTC; cdr3_aa: CASSLARDGYTF
d_call: TRBD1; v_call: TRBV27; j_call: TRBJ1-1; clone_size: .; cdr3_nt: TGTGCCAGCAGTTCCAGGGGGCTGGATACTGAAGCTTTCTTT; cdr3_aa: CASSSRGLDTEAFF
d_call: TRBD1; v_call: TRBV10-2; j_call: TRBJ1-1; clone_size: many; cdr3_nt: TGCGCCAGCATAAACCCGGACAGGGCTGGAGCTTTCTTT; cdr3_aa: CASINPDRAGAFF
d_call: .; v_call: TRBV6-2/TRBV6-3; j_call: TRBJ2-7; clone_size: few; cdr3_nt: TGTGCCAGCGGGTCCGGGACGATCACCTACGAGCAGTACTTC; cdr3_aa: CASGSGTITYEQYF
d_call: .; v_call: TRBV7-9; j_call: TRBJ1-1; clone_size: .; cdr3_nt: TGTGCCAGCAGCTTATTGGGCACACGACATGAAGCTTTCTTT; cdr3_aa: CASSLLGTRHEAFF
d_call: .; v_call: TRBV7-9; j_call: TRBJ2-7; clone_size: .; cdr3_nt: TGTGCCAGCAGCTTAGAGGCCACCCCACCCTACGAGCAGTACTTC; cdr3_aa: CASSLEATPPYEQYF
d_call: .; v_call: TRBV20-1; j_call: TRBJ2-5; clone_size: .; cdr3_nt: TGCAGTGCTCTGGGGGGGGAGGACGATAGGGGGGTACGCCAAGAGACCCAGTACTTC; cdr3_aa: CSALGGEDDRGVRQETQYF
d_call: .; v_call: TRBV5-6; j_call: TRBJ1-2; clone_size: many; cdr3_nt: TGTGCCAGCAGCTACAGGGAAAACTATGGCTACACCTTC; cdr3_aa: CASSYRENYGYTF
d_call: .; v_call: TRBV6-1; j_call: TRBJ1-2; clone_size: many; cdr3_nt: TGTGCCAGCAGTGACAGATATGGCTACACCTTC; cdr3_aa: CASSDRYGYTF
d_call: TRBD1; v_call: TRBV2; j_call: TRBJ2-1; clone_size: .; cdr3_nt: TGTGCCAGCAGAGAAGACAGGGGCAGCCACAATGAGCAGTTCTTC; cdr3_aa: CASREDRGSHNEQFF
d_call: .; v_call: TRBV29-1; j_call: TRBJ1-2; clone_size: many; cdr3_nt: TGCAGCGGGGGATATCTCAACTATGGCTACACCTTC; cdr3_aa: CSGGYLNYGYTF
d_call: .; v_call: TRBV6-1; j_call: TRBJ2-7; clone_size: many; cdr3_nt: TGTGCCAGCAGCCCGACTGGTACCTACGAGCAGTACTTC; cdr3_aa: CASSPTGTYEQYF
d_call: TRBD2; v_call: TRBV7-7; j_call: TRBJ2-1; clone_size: .; cdr3_nt: TGTGCTAGCAGCTTTACTAGCGGGGGAGAAAAGCCGCAAGATGAGCAGTTCTTC; cdr3_aa: CASSFTSGGEKPQDEQFF
d_call: TRBD2; v_call: TRBV7-9; j_call: TRBJ2-3; clone_size: .; cdr3_nt: TGTGCCAGCAGCGACTACCGGACTAGCGTACTATTGGCAGATACGCAGTATTTT; cdr3_aa: CASSDYRTSVLLADTQYF
d_call: TRBD1; v_call: TRBV20-1; j_call: TRBJ1-2; clone_size: many; cdr3_nt: TGCAGTGCTAGAGGGACAGGGAACTATGGCTACACCTTC; cdr3_aa: CSARGTGNYGYTF